This TCR beta chain was observed in a study of high-grade serous ovarian cancer treatment subgroups (dated by TCRdb to the early 2020s). About the investigation overall: On average, sequencing produced about 14,000 reads and over 7,000 unique TCR beta rearrangements for each sample. TCR beta repertoires were profiled in patients with high-grade serous ovarian cancer who were grouped, under a laparoscopic triage algorithm, by complete gross resection or by neoadjuvant chemotherapy response. The cohort comprised 30 or so patients: some ten with no residual disease after primary surgery (R0), some ten excellent NACT responders, and some ten poor NACT responders. One primary tumor sample and two metastatic tumor samples were collected from each patient, for a total of around 90 samples.

The 85 to 100 tumor samples underwent high-throughput TCR profiling with ImmunoSEQ. In the source study's methods: The repertoire diversity metrics included richness (unique productive sequences), clonality, evenness and relatedness, and the Bhattacharyya coefficient was used to measure similarity between samples. In a sensitivity analysis, TCRs with fewer than two reads were excluded, and consistent conclusions were obtained. TCRdb mirrors the immuneACCESS table, restricted to in-frame sequences. Some clones are absent from its copies; in checked studies, under half trace to an unresolved V gene, and the reason for the others is unknown. V and J calls and clone size are as listed in that table; D and trimming were resolved from the DNA. In this sample the table shows roughly 15,000 clones, less than 90% of which occur a single time. 5% to 8% of the sample belongs to the ten largest clones. The tumor samples were collected prior to definitive surgery or chemotherapy. Genomic DNA extraction was performed by the MD Anderson Biospecimen Extraction Resource, and TCR sequencing was carried out by the MD Anderson Cancer Genomics Laboratory.

The paper as a whole reports these results and caveats: The TCR repertoire analyses centered on CDR3, leaving CDR1 and CDR2 unanalyzed. Tumors from the same patient had repertoire similarity ranging from roughly 0.11 to 0.85, while tumors from different patients showed almost no similarity. TCR clonal relatedness was found to be positively correlated with neoantigen level and, by trend, with copy number variation and mutation load derived from whole-genome sequencing. Bulk tumor TCR sequencing lacked spatial information, limiting insight into HGSC tumor complexity and diversity.

Remarks on this clone: The clone's antigen remains unknown. No base quality information exists; no much larger clone differs at one position.

Sequenced sample: tumor tissue. The sequence was collected from a human donor with high-grade serous ovarian cancer.

The DNA sequence reads TGTGCCAGTAGTCCCGGGACTAACCTTTTCTCCTCTGGAAACACCATATATTTT. Its product reads: CASSPGTNLFSSGNTIYF. Recombination joined TRBV19 with TRBJ1-3, with TRBD1 tentatively as D gene (5 bases match). As encoded in the germline V gene (reference sequence), CDR1 is LNHDA while CDR2 is SQIVND. V and J lose 5 bases and 0 bases, and a span of 20 bases separates them. The CDR3 runs 18 amino acids, cysteine and phenylalanine included. Kept here is only the CDR3 DNA, which spans 54 bases and is read in frame from base 1.